The present T cell receptor beta chain was sequenced within a study of T cells after posttransplantation cyclophosphamide. Germline V gene data show CDR1 as SGHDT and CDR2 as YYEEEE. This CDR3 has 14 amino acids. Trimming shortened V by 2 bases and J by 7 bases, and 13 bases separated the two germline ends. This clone has more than one count but fewer than ten. Cyclophosphamide on days +3 and +4 followed busulfan-fludarabine conditioning and a marrow graft. Clones were read by immunoSEQ multiplex PCR, and TCRdb kept only the in-frame ones, dropping some. The repertoire holds several hundred clones, about 52% seen once, with 40% to 60% in the top ten.

The TCR sequence derives from a female patient over 55 who received an allogeneic stem cell transplant from a related donor and was CMV-positive. Some T cells may originate from the graft donor. The sequenced sample was CD8+ T cells sorted from blood, obtained after allogeneic stem cell transplant with posttransplant cyclophosphamide. The V and J genes are TRBV5-6 and TRBJ2-1; D is perhaps TRBD2 (6 bases). In DNA form, the CDR3 reads TGTGCCAGCAGCTTAGAGCGGGCAGGGAATGAGCAGTTCTTC. Protein: CASSLERAGNEQFF.